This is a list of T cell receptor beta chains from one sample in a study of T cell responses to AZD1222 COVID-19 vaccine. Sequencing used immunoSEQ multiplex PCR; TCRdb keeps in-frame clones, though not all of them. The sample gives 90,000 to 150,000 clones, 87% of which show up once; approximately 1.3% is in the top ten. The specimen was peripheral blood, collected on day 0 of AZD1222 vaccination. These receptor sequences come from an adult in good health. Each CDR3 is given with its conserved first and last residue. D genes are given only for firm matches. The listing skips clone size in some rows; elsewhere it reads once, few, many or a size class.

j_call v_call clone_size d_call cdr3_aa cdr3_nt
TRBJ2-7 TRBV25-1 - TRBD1 CASSEFFGQGDLYEQYF TGTGCCAGCAGTGAATTCTTCGGACAGGGCGACCTCTACGAGCAGTACTTC
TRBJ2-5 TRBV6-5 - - CASSDPRQHEETQYF TGTGCCAGCAGCGACCCTCGGCAGCATGAAGAGACCCAGTACTTC
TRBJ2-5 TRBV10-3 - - CAISGQKETQYF TGTGCCATCAGCGGACAGAAAGAGACCCAGTACTTC
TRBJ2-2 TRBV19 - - CASSMAAGELFF TGTGCCAGTAGTATGGCGGCCGGGGAGCTGTTTTTT
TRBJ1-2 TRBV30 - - CAWSPSLGGRGRGYTF TGTGCCTGGAGCCCTTCCCTGGGGGGCAGGGGTCGTGGCTACACCTTC
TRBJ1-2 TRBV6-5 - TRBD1 CASRTGDWGGYTF TGTGCCAGCAGGACAGGGGATTGGGGTGGCTACACCTTC
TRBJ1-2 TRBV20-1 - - CSASYMEGYGYTF TGCAGTGCTAGTTACATGGAAGGCTATGGCTACACCTTC
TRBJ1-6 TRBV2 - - CASSTDRSGRRGNSPLHF TGTGCCAGCAGTACCGACAGGAGCGGGAGACGGGGTAATTCACCCCTCCACTTT
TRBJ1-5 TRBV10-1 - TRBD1 CASSGLPGTERRNQPQHF TGCGCCAGCAGCGGCCTCCCCGGGACAGAGAGAAGAAATCAGCCCCAGCATTTT
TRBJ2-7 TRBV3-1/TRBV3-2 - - CASSHRGGQPSYEQYF TGTGCCAGCAGCCATAGGGGGGGGCAGCCCAGCTACGAGCAGTACTTC
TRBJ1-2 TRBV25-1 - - CASSESGRGEGYTF TGTGCCAGCAGTGAATCAGGCAGGGGCGAAGGCTACACCTTC
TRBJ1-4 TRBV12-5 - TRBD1 CASGPGQRGEKLFF TGTGCTAGTGGCCCGGGACAGCGGGGGGAAAAACTGTTTTTT
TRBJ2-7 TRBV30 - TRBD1 CAGLGQGFHEQYF TGTGCCGGGCTAGGACAGGGGTTTCACGAGCAGTACTTC
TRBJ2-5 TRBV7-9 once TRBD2 CASSLLAGGQETQYF TGTGCCAGCAGCTTACTAGCGGGGGGTCAAGAGACCCAGTACTTC
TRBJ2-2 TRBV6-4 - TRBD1 CASSGQGNTGELFF TGTGCCAGCAGCGGACAGGGGAACACCGGGGAGCTGTTTTTT
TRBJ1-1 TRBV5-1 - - CASRNGNTEAFF TGCGCCAGCAGAAACGGAAACACTGAAGCTTTCTTT
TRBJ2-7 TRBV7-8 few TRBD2 CASSDGPSRGDSYEQYF TGTGCCAGCAGCGATGGACCCTCCCGGGGGGACTCCTACGAGCAGTACTTC